One T cell receptor beta chain is described in this entry. No antigen is known for it. TCRdb reanalyzed the 5' RACE reads and collapses them to one entry per CDR3 protein, without DNA. The sample holds fewer than 300,000 distinct CDR3 sequences. The entry originates in a study of T cells expressing NK-cell markers. Whole-study results and caveats: Expanded NKG2C+ T cell clones were not confirmed as HCMV-specific.

The CDR3 is made up of 13 amino acids. The germline V gene encodes CDR1 DFQATT and CDR2 SNEGSKA (reference sequence). Sequencing used blood T cells: a sorted CD56 or NKG2C T cell subset, CD4+ or CD8+ T cells, or bulk PBMC T cells (not recorded which). The receptor comes from a woman between 18 and 70 years old in good health. The chain links TRBV20-1 to TRBJ2-2; lacking DNA, the TRBD2 call made by TCRdb goes unchecked. The CDR3 here is CSAERGGTGELFF.